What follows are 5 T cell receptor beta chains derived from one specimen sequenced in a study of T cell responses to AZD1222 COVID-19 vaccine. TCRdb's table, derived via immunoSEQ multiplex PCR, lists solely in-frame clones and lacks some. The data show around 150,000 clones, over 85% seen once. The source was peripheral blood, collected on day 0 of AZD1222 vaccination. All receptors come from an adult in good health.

CDR3 sequence reads: CASSRTDYYEQYF. The DNA of the CDR3 is TGTGCCAGCAGCCGTACGGACTACTACGAGCAGTACTTC. The chain has TRBV12-1 and TRBJ2-7; the table's D gene call, TRBD2, was not cross checked with the DNA. TRBV12-1 is a documented pseudogene. The CDR3 spans 13 residues.

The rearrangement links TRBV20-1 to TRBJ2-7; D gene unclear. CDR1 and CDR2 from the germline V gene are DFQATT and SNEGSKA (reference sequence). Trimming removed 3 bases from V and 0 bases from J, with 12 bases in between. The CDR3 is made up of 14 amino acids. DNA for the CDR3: TGCAGTGCTAGTGGTTCCGTGAGCTCCTACGAGCAGTACTTC. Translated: CSASGSVSSYEQYF.

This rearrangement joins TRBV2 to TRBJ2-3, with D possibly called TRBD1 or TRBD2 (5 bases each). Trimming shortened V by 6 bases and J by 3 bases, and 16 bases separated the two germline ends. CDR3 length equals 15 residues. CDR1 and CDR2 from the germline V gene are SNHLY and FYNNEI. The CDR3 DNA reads TGTGCCAGCAGGGGGGACCGGGGAATGACAGATACGCAGTATTTT. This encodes CASRGDRGMTDTQYF.

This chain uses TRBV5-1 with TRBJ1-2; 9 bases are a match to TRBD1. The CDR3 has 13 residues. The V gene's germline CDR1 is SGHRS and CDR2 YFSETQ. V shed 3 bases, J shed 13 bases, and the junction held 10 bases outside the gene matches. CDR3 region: CASSSAWTGVTTF. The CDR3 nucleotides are TGCGCCAGCAGCTCGGCATGGACAGGGGTTACCACCTTC.

CDR3 protein: CASSVTSGGHGELFF. The CDR3 DNA follows: TGTGCCAGCAGCGTGACTAGCGGGGGGCACGGGGAGCTGTTTTTT. The chain recombines TRBV3-1 (or the pseudogene TRBV3-2) with TRBJ2-2, with 13 bases matching TRBD2. CDR1 is LGHDT, CDR2 YNNKEL, per germline (reference sequence). With 5 bases clipped from V and 7 bases from J, the junction kept 4 bases outside the gene matches. This CDR3 has 15 amino acids.